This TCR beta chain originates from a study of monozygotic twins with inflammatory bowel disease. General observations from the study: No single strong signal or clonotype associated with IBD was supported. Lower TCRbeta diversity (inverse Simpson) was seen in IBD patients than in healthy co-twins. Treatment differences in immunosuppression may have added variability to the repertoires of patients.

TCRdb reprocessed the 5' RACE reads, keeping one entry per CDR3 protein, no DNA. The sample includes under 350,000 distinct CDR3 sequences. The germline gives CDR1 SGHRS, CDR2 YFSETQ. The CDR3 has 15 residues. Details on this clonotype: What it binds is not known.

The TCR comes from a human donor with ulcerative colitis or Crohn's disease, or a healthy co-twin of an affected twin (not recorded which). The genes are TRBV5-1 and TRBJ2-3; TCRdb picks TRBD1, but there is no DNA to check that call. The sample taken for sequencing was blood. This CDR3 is CASSLGQGYTDTQYF.